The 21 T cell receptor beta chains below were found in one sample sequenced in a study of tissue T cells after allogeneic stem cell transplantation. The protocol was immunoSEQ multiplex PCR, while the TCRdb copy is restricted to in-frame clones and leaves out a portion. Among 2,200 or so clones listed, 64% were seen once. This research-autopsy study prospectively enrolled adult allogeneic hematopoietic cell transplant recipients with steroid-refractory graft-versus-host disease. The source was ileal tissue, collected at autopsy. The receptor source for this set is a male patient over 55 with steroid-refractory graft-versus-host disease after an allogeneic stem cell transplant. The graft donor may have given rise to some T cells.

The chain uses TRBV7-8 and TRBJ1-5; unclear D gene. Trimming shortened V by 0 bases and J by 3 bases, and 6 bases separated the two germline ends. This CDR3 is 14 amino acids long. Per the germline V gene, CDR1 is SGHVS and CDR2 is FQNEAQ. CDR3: CASSLARFNQPQHF. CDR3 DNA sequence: TGTGCCAGCAGCTTAGCCCGTTTCAATCAGCCCCAGCATTTT.

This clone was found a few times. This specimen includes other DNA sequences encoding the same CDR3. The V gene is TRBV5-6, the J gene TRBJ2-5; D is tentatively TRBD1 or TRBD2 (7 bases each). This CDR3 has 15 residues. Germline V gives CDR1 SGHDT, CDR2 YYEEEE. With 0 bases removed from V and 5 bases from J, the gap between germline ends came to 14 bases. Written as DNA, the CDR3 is TGTGCCAGCAGCTTGGTTGCAGGGGGAGGGGAGACCCAGTACTTC. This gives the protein CASSLVAGGGETQYF.

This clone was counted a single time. CDR3 sequence (DNA): TGTGCCAGCTCCCCCAAAGACACAGGCTACGAGCAGTACTTC. Protein: CASSPKDTGYEQYF. The chain joins TRBV18 to TRBJ2-7, with D tentatively TRBD1 (5 bases). CDR1 is KGHSH, CDR2 LQKENI, per germline. Trimming cost V 6 bases and J 3 bases, with 15 bases left between them. There are 14 residues in the CDR3. The full variable domain, its missing parts supplied by reference TRBV18 and TRBJ2-7, is NAGVMQNPRHLVRRRGQEARLRCSPMKGHSHVYWYRQLPEEGLKFMVYLQKENIIDESGMPKERFSAEFPKEGPSILRIQQVVRGDSAAYFCASSPKDTGYEQYFGPGTRLTVT.

CDR3 DNA sequence: TGCGCCAGCAGCCAAGTACAGGGGGCTAATTCACCCCTCCACTTT. Protein: CASSQVQGANSPLHF. This sequence joins TRBV4-3 and TRBJ1-6, with 9 bases aligning to TRBD1. V trimming: 1 base; J trimming: 6 bases; junction bases outside the gene matches: 1. This CDR3 has 15 residues. Germline V gives CDR1 LGHNA, CDR2 YSLEER.

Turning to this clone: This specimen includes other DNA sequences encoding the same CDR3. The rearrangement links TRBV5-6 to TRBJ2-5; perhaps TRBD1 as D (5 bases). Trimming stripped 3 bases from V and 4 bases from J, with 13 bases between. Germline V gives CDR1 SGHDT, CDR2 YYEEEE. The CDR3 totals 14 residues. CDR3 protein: CASSSARGGETQYF. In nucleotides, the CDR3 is TGTGCCAGCAGCTCCGCTAGGGGCGGAGAGACCCAGTACTTC.

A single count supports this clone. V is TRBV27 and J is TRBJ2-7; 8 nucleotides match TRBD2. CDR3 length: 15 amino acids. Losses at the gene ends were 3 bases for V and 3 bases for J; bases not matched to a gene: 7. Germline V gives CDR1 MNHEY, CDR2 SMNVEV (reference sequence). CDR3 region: CASSLRGEVNYEQYF. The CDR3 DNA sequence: TGTGCCAGCAGTTTGCGGGGGGAGGTTAACTACGAGCAGTACTTC.

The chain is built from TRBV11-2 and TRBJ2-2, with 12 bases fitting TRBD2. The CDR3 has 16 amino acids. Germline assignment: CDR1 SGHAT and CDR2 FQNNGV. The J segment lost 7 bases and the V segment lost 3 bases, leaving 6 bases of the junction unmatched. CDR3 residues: CASSFGLAGFGGELFF. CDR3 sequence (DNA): TGTGCCAGCAGCTTTGGACTAGCGGGGTTTGGCGGGGAGCTGTTTTTT.

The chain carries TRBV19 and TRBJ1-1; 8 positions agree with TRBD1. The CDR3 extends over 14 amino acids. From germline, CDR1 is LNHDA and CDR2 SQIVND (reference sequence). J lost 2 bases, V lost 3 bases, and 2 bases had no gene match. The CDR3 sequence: CASSIQGANTEAFF. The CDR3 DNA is TGTGCCAGTAGTATTCAGGGGGCTAACACTGAAGCTTTCTTT.

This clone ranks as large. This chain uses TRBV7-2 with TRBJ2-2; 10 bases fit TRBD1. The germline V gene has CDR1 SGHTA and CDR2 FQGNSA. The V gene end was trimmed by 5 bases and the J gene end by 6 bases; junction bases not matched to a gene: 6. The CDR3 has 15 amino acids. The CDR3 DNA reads TGTGCCAGCAGCGCCGGGACAGGGGTCTCCGGGGAGCTGTTTTTT. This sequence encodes CASSAGTGVSGELFF.

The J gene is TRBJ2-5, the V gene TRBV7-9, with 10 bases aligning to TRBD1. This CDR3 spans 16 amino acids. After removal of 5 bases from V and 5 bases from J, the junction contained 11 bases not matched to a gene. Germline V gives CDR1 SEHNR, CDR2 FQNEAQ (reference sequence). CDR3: CASSTLRDRGRETQYF. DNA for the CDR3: TGTGCCAGCAGCACCCTCCGGGACAGGGGACGTGAGACCCAGTACTTC. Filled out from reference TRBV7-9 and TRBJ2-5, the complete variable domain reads DTGVSQNPRHKITKRGQNVTFRCDPISEHNRLYWYRQTLGQGPEFLTYFQNEAQLEKSRLLSDRFSAERPKGSFSTLEIQRTEQGDSAMYLCASSTLRDRGRETQYFGPGTRLLVL.

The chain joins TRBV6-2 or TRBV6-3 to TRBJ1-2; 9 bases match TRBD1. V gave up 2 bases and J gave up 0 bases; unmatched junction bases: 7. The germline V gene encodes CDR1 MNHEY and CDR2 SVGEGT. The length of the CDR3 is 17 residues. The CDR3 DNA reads TGTGCCAGCAGTTACCTCCGGGGACAGGGAGCTAACTATGGCTACACCTTC. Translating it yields CASSYLRGQGANYGYTF.

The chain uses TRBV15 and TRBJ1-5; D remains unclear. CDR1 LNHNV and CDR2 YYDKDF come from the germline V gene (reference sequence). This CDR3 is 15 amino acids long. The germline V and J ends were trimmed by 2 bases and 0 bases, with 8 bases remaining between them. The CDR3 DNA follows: TGTGCCACCAGCAGAAAAGTTAATAGCAATCAGCCCCAGCATTTT. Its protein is CATSRKVNSNQPQHF.

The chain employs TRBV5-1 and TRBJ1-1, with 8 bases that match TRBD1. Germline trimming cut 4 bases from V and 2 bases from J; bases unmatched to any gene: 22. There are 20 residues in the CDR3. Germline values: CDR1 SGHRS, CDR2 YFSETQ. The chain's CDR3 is CASSPVGDRSIFTYNTEAFF. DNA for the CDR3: TGCGCCAGCAGCCCGGTCGGGGACAGGAGCATCTTTACTTATAACACTGAAGCTTTCTTT.

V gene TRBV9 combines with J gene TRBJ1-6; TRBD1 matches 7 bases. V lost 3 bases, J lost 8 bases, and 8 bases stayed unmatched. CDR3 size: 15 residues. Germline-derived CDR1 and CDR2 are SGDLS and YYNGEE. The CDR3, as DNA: TGTGCCAGCAGCGGAGACCCGGGACAGCATTCACCCCTCCACTTT. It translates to CASSGDPGQHSPLHF.

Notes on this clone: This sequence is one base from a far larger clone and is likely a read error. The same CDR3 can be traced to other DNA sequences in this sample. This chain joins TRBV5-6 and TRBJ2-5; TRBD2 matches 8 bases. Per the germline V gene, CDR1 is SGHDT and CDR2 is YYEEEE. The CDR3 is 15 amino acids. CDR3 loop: CARSLGAGGGETQYF. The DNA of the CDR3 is TGCGCCCGCAGCTTGGGGGCCGGGGGGGGAGAGACCCAGTACTTC.

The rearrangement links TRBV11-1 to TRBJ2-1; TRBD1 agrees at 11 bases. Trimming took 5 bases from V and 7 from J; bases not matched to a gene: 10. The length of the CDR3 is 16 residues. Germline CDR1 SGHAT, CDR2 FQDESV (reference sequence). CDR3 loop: CASSPTDRGLSNEQFF. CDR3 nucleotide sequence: TGTGCCAGCAGCCCCACGGACAGGGGGCTTAGTAATGAGCAGTTCTTC. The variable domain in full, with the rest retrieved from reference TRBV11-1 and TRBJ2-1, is EAEVAQSPRYKITEKSQAVAFWCDPISGHATLYWYRQILGQGPELLVQFQDESVVDDSQLPKDRFSAERLKGVDSTLKIQPAELGDSAMYLCASSPTDRGLSNEQFFGPGTRLTVL.

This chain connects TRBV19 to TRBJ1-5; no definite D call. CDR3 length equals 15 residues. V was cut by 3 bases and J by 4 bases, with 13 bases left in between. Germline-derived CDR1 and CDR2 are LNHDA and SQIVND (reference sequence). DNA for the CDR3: TGTGCCAGTAGTATTTCGGGAACGGGGAATCAGCCCCAGCATTTT. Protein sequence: CASSISGTGNQPQHF.

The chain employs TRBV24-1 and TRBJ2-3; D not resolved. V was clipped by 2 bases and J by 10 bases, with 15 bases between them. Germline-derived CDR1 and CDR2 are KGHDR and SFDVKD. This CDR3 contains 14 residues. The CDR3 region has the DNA TGTGCCACCAGTGATTCTCTGGTTGGATACCCGCAGTATTTT. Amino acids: CATSDSLVGYPQYF.

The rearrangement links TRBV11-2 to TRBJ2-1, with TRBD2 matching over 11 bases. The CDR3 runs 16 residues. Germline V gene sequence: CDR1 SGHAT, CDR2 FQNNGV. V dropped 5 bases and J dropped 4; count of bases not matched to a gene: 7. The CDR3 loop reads CASSPRLAGIYNEQFF. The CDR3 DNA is TGTGCCAGCAGCCCGAGACTAGCGGGGATTTACAATGAGCAGTTCTTC. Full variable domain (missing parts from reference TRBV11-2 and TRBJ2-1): EAGVAQSPRYKIIEKRQSVAFWCNPISGHATLYWYQQILGQGPKLLIQFQNNGVVDDSQLPKDRFSAERLKGVDSTLKIQPAKLEDSAVYLCASSPRLAGIYNEQFFGPGTRLTVL.

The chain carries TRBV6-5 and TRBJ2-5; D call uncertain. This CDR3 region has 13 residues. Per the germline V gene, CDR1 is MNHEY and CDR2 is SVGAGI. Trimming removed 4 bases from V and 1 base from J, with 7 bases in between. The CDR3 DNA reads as TGTGCCAGCAGTTCCACCGTCCAAGAGACCCAGTACTTC. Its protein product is CASSSTVQETQYF.

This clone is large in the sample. CDR3 nucleotide sequence: TGTGCCAGCAGTTCGATTTTAGGGGGCAATCAGCCCCAGCATTTT. Protein sequence: CASSSILGGNQPQHF. V and J are TRBV27 and TRBJ1-5; possible D gene TRBD1, 5 bases. CDR1 MNHEY and CDR2 SMNVEV come from the germline V gene (reference sequence). The CDR3 consists of 15 residues. V was pared by 4 bases and J by 2 bases, with 12 bases between.